This T cell receptor beta chain stems from a study of identical twins. Overall study findings and caveats: Whereas memory repertoires showed no such difference, abundant cord blood beta clonotypes carried fewer insertions. Among out-of-frame alpha sequences shared by twins, low generation probability occurred in excess.

Template switching added a universal primer site; cDNA carried unique molecular identifiers. TCRdb reanalysed the 5' RACE reads using MiXCR and keeps one entry per CDR3 protein. The table records about 720,000 distinct CDR3 sequences, 8.5% to 9.5% of them present only once. On this clonotype: Its antigen is currently unknown.

In every case, the donor was a healthy Caucasian. These data also featured in a second study, about yellow fever vaccine responses in identical twins.

This receptor was identified in a woman under 30 in good health. Sequencing used PBMCs.

This chain's CDR3 is CASSGSGQTYEQYF. The DNA for the CDR3 is TGTGCCAGCAGCGGCTCCGGCCAGACCTACGAGCAGTACTTC. This chain connects TRBV28 to TRBJ2-7; D gene ambiguous. This CDR3 is built from 14 residues. Deletions cut 6 bases from V and 2 bases from J, with 14 bases between. Germline lookup yields CDR1 MDHEN and CDR2 SYDVKM.